The TCR beta chain under discussion was sequenced for a study of blood T cell repertoires in COVID-19. Participant-reported clinical history was the basis for cohort assignment. The CDR3 extends over 15 amino acids. V trimming: 1 base; J trimming: 3 bases; junction bases outside the gene matches: 3. CDR1 is SGHTA, CDR2 FQGNSA, per germline. The data were produced by immunoSEQ multiplex PCR, yet TCRdb's version contains in-frame clones alone and is incomplete. Of over 300,000 clones detected, more than 75% appear once; the ten largest clones hold 0.9% to 1%. The sequenced sample was PBMCs or T cells enriched from blood (not recorded which). The chain carries TRBV7-2 and TRBJ2-1; 7 bases align to TRBD1. The sequence came from a young woman with acute COVID-19. In nucleotides, the CDR3 is TGTGCCAGCAGCTTAGGACAGGGCAACTACAATGAGCAGTTCTTC. As protein: CASSLGQGNYNEQFF.